This T cell receptor (beta chain) stems from a study of CD8 T cells in Susac syndrome. A quantity of roughly 0.5 to 1 ug RNA underwent reverse transcription using random hexamers. TCRdb redid the calling of the immunoSEQ multiplex PCR reads with MiXCR, one entry per CDR3 protein. The sample lists 110,000 to 150,000 distinct CDR3 sequences, over 85% occurring once. Per germline, CDR1 LGHDT and CDR2 YNNKEL (reference sequence). There are 18 residues in the CDR3. V lost 1 base to trimming and J lost 0 bases, with 16 bases between them. In blood CD8+ and CD4+ T cells, TCR beta underwent sequencing. Negative isolation yielded CD8+ and CD4+ T cells; FACS enriched TEMRA cells.

The rearrangement links TRBV3-1 to TRBJ2-1; D is ambiguous. Sequencing was done on a sample of CD8+ T cells from PBMCs. The clonotype comes from a human donor in good health. The CDR3 loop reads CASSQVAPHTYSYNEQFF. The CDR3 DNA reads as TGTGCCAGCAGCCAAGTGGCCCCGCATACTTACTCCTACAATGAGCAGTTCTTC.